Shown below are 24 T cell receptor beta chains from a single sample sequenced in a study of shared clonotypes between healthy human individuals. Libraries were prepared by immunoSEQ multiplex PCR; TCRdb keeps only in-frame clonotypes and omits some of them. The sample comprises roughly 2,500,000 clones, approximately 93% of which are singletons, and about 0.38% rests with the top ten. The sequenced sample consisted of naive CD4+ T cells from PBMCs. The subset is: CD45RA+ positively selected. These receptors all stem from a man between 18 and 35 years old in good health. Some clones in this sample may be carry-over from other donors' samples.

J is TRBJ2-1 and V is TRBV6-1; a possible D gene is TRBD1 (7 bases). The CDR3 contains 13 residues. Germline assignment: CDR1 MNHNS and CDR2 SASEGT. V gave up 8 bases and J gave up 9 bases, with 17 bases separating them. This CDR3 reads CASRKEGAREQFF. The CDR3 DNA sequence: TGTGCCAGCCGGAAGGAGGGGGCACGTGAGCAGTTCTTC.

The chain carries TRBV27 and TRBJ2-5; 12 bases fit TRBD2. CDR1 and CDR2 from the germline V gene are MNHEY and SMNVEV (reference sequence). The CDR3 covers 15 residues. V lost 6 bases to trimming and J lost 3 bases; unmatched junction nucleotides: 5. Here the CDR3 reads CASRNRLAGEETQYF. Written as DNA, the CDR3 is TGTGCCAGCAGGAATAGACTAGCGGGAGAAGAGACCCAGTACTTC.

Worth noting for this clone: The identical CDR3 is also encoded by other nucleotide sequences in the sample. The chain employs TRBV10-3 and TRBJ2-1; no clear D. With 0 bases removed from V and 4 bases from J, the gap between germline ends came to 4 bases. Germline lookup yields CDR1 ENHRY and CDR2 SYGVKD. The CDR3 covers 13 residues. CDR3 residues: CAISESGYNEQFF. The DNA for the CDR3 is TGTGCCATCAGTGAGTCGGGGTACAATGAGCAGTTCTTC.

On this clone itself: This sample includes further DNA sequences coding for the same CDR3. V is TRBV18 and J is TRBJ2-7, with a possible D match to TRBD1 (5 bases). Trimming removed 3 bases from V and 5 bases from J, with 11 bases in between. This CDR3 has 13 residues. The germline CDR1 and CDR2 sequences are KGHSH and LQKENI. The CDR3 DNA is TGTGCCAGCTCACCCCAAACAGGTGACGAGCAGTACTTC. This gives the protein CASSPQTGDEQYF.

This chain links TRBV30 with TRBJ2-4; 8 nucleotides line up with TRBD1. The germline CDR1 and CDR2 sequences are GTSNPN and SVGIG (reference sequence). The CDR3 totals 14 residues. The V segment lost 3 bases and the J segment 8 bases; nucleotides outside the gene matches: 9. The CDR3 reads CAWSHGQGLDIQYF. CDR3 DNA: TGTGCCTGGAGCCACGGACAGGGTCTCGACATTCAGTACTTC.

The chain combines TRBV4-1 with TRBJ2-3, with 8 bases matching TRBD1. The CDR3 is 16 amino acids. Germline-derived CDR1 and CDR2 are MGHRA and YSYEKL. Unmatched junction bases numbered 6, after V lost 0 bases and J lost 4 bases. The CDR3 coding sequence is TGCGCCAGCAGCCAAGATTTAACAGGGGGGTCAGATACGCAGTATTTT. Encoded protein: CASSQDLTGGSDTQYF.

The V call is TRBV19, the J call TRBJ2-7; maybe TRBD2 (5 bases). This CDR3 comprises 14 residues. Trimming pared 5 bases from V and 2 bases from J, leaving 13 bases between. Germline V gene sequence: CDR1 LNHDA, CDR2 SQIVND (reference sequence). The DNA for the CDR3 is TGTGCCAGTAGTTCTGGAGGACTGCCCTACGAGCAGTACTTC. Translated: CASSSGGLPYEQYF.

This clone was seen once. The chain joins TRBV28 to TRBJ2-7, with TRBD1 as a possible D gene (5 bases). The germline V gene encodes CDR1 MDHEN and CDR2 SYDVKM. Trimming removed 6 bases from V and 6 bases from J, with 21 bases in between. The CDR3 has 15 residues. The CDR3 spells CASSTIGVLESEQYF. In DNA, the CDR3 is TGTGCCAGCAGCACTATAGGGGTCCTAGAGAGCGAGCAGTACTTC.

The genes are TRBV9 and TRBJ2-5; 12 nucleotides line up with TRBD2. V gave up 0 bases and J gave up 2 bases; unmatched junction bases: 17. This CDR3 has 21 residues. Germline lookup yields CDR1 SGDLS and CDR2 YYNGEE. The CDR3 DNA sequence: TGTGCCAGCAGCGTAGCTACCGGGTCGGGTGTCCTAGCGGGAGGGCAAGAGACCCAGTACTTC. Protein: CASSVATGSGVLAGGQETQYF.

The chain has TRBV28 and TRBJ2-1; TRBD2 agrees at 8 bases. J was trimmed by 6 bases and V by 5 bases; bases with no gene match: 9. The germline V gene encodes CDR1 MDHEN and CDR2 SYDVKM. This CDR3 region has 15 residues. DNA for the CDR3: TGTGCCAGCAGTCTCGGCGGACTAGCTGGCAATGAGCAGTTCTTC. It translates to CASSLGGLAGNEQFF.

This chain links TRBV5-6 with TRBJ1-1; D not certain. The CDR3 covers 13 residues. The germline CDR1 and CDR2 sequences are SGHDT and YYEEEE. V was pared by 4 bases and J by 4 bases, with 11 bases between. The DNA for the CDR3 is TGTGCCAGCAGCCCCCGTGAGGGCACTGAAGCTTTCTTT. Its protein product is CASSPREGTEAFF.

The J gene is TRBJ2-5, the V gene TRBV7-6; no definite D call. The CDR3 covers 13 residues. Trimming took off 6 bases at V and 0 bases at J, with 8 bases between the two ends. Germline assignment: CDR1 SGHVS and CDR2 FNYEAQ. The CDR3 nucleotides read TGTGCCAGCAGTAAGGGAAACCAAGAGACCCAGTACTTC. Translation: CASSKGNQETQYF.

In regard to this clone: The same CDR3 arises from other DNA sequences in this sample as well. This rearrangement joins TRBV5-1 to TRBJ2-7; D is undetermined. The CDR3 contains 14 residues. Germline V gives CDR1 SGHRS, CDR2 YFSETQ. V was trimmed by 0 bases and J by 1 base, leaving 8 bases between them. The DNA for the CDR3 is TGCGCCAGCAGCTTGGTGGCGGATTCCTACGAGCAGTACTTC. Translation: CASSLVADSYEQYF.

The gene calls are TRBV7-9 and TRBJ2-1, with D uncertain. Germline V gives CDR1 SEHNR, CDR2 FQNEAQ (reference sequence). Trimming took 5 bases from V and 7 from J, leaving 12 bases between them. This CDR3 spans 13 amino acids. DNA for the CDR3: TGTGCCAGCAGCCCCATTGGGCGTAATGAGCAGTTCTTC. Translated: CASSPIGRNEQFF.

The V gene is TRBV15, the J gene TRBJ2-5, with unresolved D. This CDR3 region has 15 residues. The germline V gene has CDR1 LNHNV and CDR2 YYDKDF (reference sequence). The V end lost 0 bases, the J end lost 2 bases, and 10 bases lay between the germline ends. The CDR3 sequence is CATSRDPLVQETQYF. The CDR3 DNA is TGTGCCACCAGCAGAGATCCTCTAGTTCAAGAGACCCAGTACTTC.

The chain carries TRBV7-3 and TRBJ1-5, with D hard to call. The ends were cut back, 2 bases at V and 5 bases at J, with 7 bases in the middle. Germline CDR1 and CDR2: SGHTA and FQGTGA. This CDR3 has 13 residues. The DNA of the CDR3 is TGTGCCAGCAGCTTAGGGATACATCAGCCCCAGCATTTT. It codes for CASSLGIHQPQHF.

This clone was recorded a few times. The CDR3 is CASRTDQRETQYF. The CDR3 DNA reads as TGTGCCAGCAGAACGGACCAGAGAGAGACCCAGTACTTC. This chain links TRBV10-3 with TRBJ2-5; D is ambiguous. With 10 bases removed from V and 4 bases from J, the gap between germline ends came to 16 bases. Per the germline V gene, CDR1 is ENHRY and CDR2 is SYGVKD. CDR3 size: 13 residues.

The chain couples TRBV7-2 to TRBJ2-3; D is uncertain. Germline V gene lookup returns CDR1 SGHTA and CDR2 FQGNSA. This CDR3 region has 15 residues. V gave up 2 bases and J gave up 1 base, with 10 bases separating them. The CDR3 sequence is CASSLLNPGTDTQYF. The CDR3 DNA reads TGTGCCAGCAGCTTATTAAATCCCGGCACAGATACGCAGTATTTT.

V gene TRBV7-2 combines with J gene TRBJ2-2; 7 nucleotides line up with TRBD1. Trimming took 8 bases from V and 1 from J; bases not matched to a gene: 4. This CDR3 has 14 amino acids. Germline CDR1 SGHTA, CDR2 FQGNSA. The CDR3 DNA reads TGTGCCAGCGCCAGGGACAGGAACACCGGGGAGCTGTTTTTT. It specifies CASARDRNTGELFF. Supplemented by reference TRBV7-2 and TRBJ2-2, the full variable domain reads GAGVSQSPSNKVTEKGKDVELRCDPISGHTALYWYRQSLGQGLEFLIYFQGNSAPDKSGLPSDRFSAERTGGSVSTLTIQRTQQEDSAVYLCASARDRNTGELFFGEGSRLTVL.

The J gene is TRBJ2-2, the V gene TRBV7-9, with 15 bases lining up with TRBD2. Germline V CDR1 and CDR2: SEHNR, FQNEAQ (reference sequence). CDR3 length: 19 residues. The V and J ends lost 4 bases and 7 bases, in that order; junction bases with no gene match: 13. CDR3 DNA sequence: TGTGCCAGCAGCTCCCGCCGGACTAGCGGGAGGGTAAGCGGCGGGGAGCTGTTTTTT. Translating gives CASSSRRTSGRVSGGELFF.

The table lists this clone with a count of one. At the DNA level, this CDR3 is encoded by other sequences in the same sample as well. The CDR3 bases are TGTGCCAGCAAGACAGGGAACTATGGCTACACCTTC. Its protein product is CASKTGNYGYTF. The rearrangement joins TRBV6-1 to TRBJ1-2; 7 bases are shared with TRBD1. Germline V gene sequence: CDR1 MNHNS, CDR2 SASEGT. This CDR3 region has 12 residues. V lost 7 bases to trimming and J lost 2 bases; unmatched junction nucleotides: 1.

The chain is built from TRBV6-1 and TRBJ1-5, with D possibly being TRBD1 (6 bases). CDR1 is MNHNS, CDR2 SASEGT, per germline. V was shortened by 7 bases and J by 5 bases, with 12 bases between the two germline ends. CDR3 size: 13 residues. CDR3: CASKGDIHQPQHF. DNA of the CDR3: TGTGCCAGCAAGGGGGACATCCATCAGCCCCAGCATTTT.

CDR3 amino acids: CASSLFGLAGGYNEQFF. The CDR3 DNA sequence: TGTGCCAGCAGCTTATTTGGACTAGCGGGAGGGTACAATGAGCAGTTCTTC. This rearrangement joins TRBV7-3 to TRBJ2-1, with 15 positions matching TRBD2. J lost 4 bases, V lost 2 bases, and 3 bases had no gene match. The CDR3 contains 17 residues. Germline loops: CDR1 SGHTA, CDR2 FQGTGA.

The chain employs TRBV28 and TRBJ1-4, with D tentatively TRBD1 (6 bases). From germline, CDR1 is MDHEN and CDR2 SYDVKM. The CDR3 contains 14 residues. V was shortened by 6 bases and J by 0 bases, with 8 bases between the two germline ends. CDR3 residues: CASSTGSTNEKLFF. The CDR3 bases are TGTGCCAGCAGCACAGGGTCAACTAATGAAAAACTGTTTTTT.